The T cell receptor beta chain under discussion was sequenced for a study of shared clonotypes between healthy human individuals. Study conclusions and caveats: Non-shared clonotypes showed lower generation probabilities than clonotypes common to all four donors.

Remarks on this clone: Its antigen is unidentified.

Selected positively for CCR7 and CD45RO-negative, naive CD8 cells excluded terminally differentiated effector memory CD45RA+ cells. Donors included only healthy HIV-negative adults lacking recent acute infections or vaccinations. Germline V gene data show CDR1 as LGHNA and CDR2 as YSLEER. V shed 3 bases and J shed 2 bases, with 17 bases lying between them. This CDR3 region has 17 residues. Source study methods: Filtering differed since immunoSEQ provided only junctions, with no quality scores. Sequenced by immunoSEQ multiplex PCR; TCRdb stores in-frame clones only, minus some. V, J and clone size derive from that table, while D and trimming were established from the DNA sequence. The sample comprises roughly 2,000,000 clones, 93% of which are singletons, and around 1.7% rests with the top ten.

This sequence joins TRBV4-3 and TRBJ2-1; maybe TRBD1 (5 bases). This TCR was sampled from a man younger than 30 in good health. Some clones in this sample may be carry-over from other donors' samples. The sequenced sample was naive CD8+ T cells from PBMCs. The CDR3: CASSHEPQGWTYNEQFF. The CDR3 DNA reads as TGCGCCAGCAGCCACGAACCTCAGGGATGGACCTACAATGAGCAGTTCTTC.